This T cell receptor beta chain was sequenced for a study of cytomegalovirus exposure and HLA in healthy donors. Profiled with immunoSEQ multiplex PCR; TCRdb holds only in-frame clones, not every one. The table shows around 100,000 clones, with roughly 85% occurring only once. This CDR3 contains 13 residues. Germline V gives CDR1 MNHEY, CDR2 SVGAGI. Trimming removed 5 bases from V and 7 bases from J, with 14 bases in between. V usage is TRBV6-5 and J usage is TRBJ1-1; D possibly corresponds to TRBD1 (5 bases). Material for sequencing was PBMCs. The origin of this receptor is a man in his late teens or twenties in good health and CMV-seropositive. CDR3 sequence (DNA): TGTGCCAGCAGTGCAGGGATTGTAGGTGAAGCTTTCTTT. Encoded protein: CASSAGIVGEAFF.